One and the same sample provided the 2 T cell receptor beta chains below, sequenced in a study of blood T cell repertoires in COVID-19. Profiling relied on immunoSEQ multiplex PCR, and the TCRdb table lists in-frame clones only, not all of them. This table holds about 260,000 clones, less than 90% found once. Material for sequencing was peripheral blood. Receptor source: a man aged 55 to 70 with acute or convalescent COVID-19.

The chain uses TRBV7-3 and TRBJ2-3; TRBD2 matches 10 bases. The germline V gene has CDR1 SGHTA and CDR2 FQGTGA. The V gene end was trimmed by 5 bases and the J gene end by 3 bases; junction bases not matched to a gene: 8. This CDR3 has 16 amino acids. The CDR3 reads CASSTGLAGETDTQYF. The DNA for the CDR3 is TGTGCCAGCAGCACGGGCCTAGCGGGAGAAACAGATACGCAGTATTTT.

The chain uses TRBV15 and TRBJ2-3; tentatively, D is TRBD2 (5 bases). The V and J ends lost 0 bases and 0 bases respectively, with 13 bases between them. In germline, CDR1 is LNHNV, CDR2 YYDKDF (reference sequence). The CDR3 spans 17 residues. The CDR3, as DNA: TGTGCCACCAGCAGAGATTTAGCGACACGGAGCACAGATACGCAGTATTTT. It encodes CATSRDLATRSTDTQYF. Using reference TRBV15 and TRBJ2-3 for the parts outside the CDR3, the full variable domain is DAMVIQNPRYQVTQFGKPVTLSCSQTLNHNVMYWYQQKSSQAPKLLFHYYDKDFNNEADTPDNFQSRRPNTSFCFLDIRSPGLGDTAMYLCATSRDLATRSTDTQYFGPGTRLTVL.